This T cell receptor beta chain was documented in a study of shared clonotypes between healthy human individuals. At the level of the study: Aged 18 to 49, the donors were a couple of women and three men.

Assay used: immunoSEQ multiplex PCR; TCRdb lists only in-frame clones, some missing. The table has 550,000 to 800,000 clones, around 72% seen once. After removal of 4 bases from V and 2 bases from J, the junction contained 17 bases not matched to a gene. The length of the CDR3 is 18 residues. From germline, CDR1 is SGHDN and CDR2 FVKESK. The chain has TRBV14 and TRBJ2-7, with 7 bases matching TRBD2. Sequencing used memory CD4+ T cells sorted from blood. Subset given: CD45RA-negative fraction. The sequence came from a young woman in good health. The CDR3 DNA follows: TGTGCCAGCAGCCCCCACCTATTCGAGCCTAGCGGAACCTACGAGCAGTACTTC. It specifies CASSPHLFEPSGTYEQYF.